This TCR beta chain was found in a study of shared clonotypes between healthy human individuals. Study-level information: For every donor, three CD4 naive, three CD4 memory, two CD8 naive and one CD8 memory plates were used.

The naive CD8 fraction comprised CD45RO-negative cells positively selected for CCR7 and excluded terminally differentiated effector memory CD45RA+ cells. J lost 9 bases, V lost 7 bases, and 13 bases had no gene match. Germline CDR1 is MDHEN and CDR2 is SYDVKM. This CDR3 has 15 residues. The protocol was immunoSEQ multiplex PCR, while the TCRdb copy is restricted to in-frame clones and leaves out a portion. Here the sample spans about 600,000 clones, about 98% being singletons. The sample taken for sequencing was naive CD8+ T cells sorted from blood. The chain combines TRBV28 with TRBJ2-1; TRBD2 matches at 9 bases. The clonotype comes from a man aged 25-45 years in good health. The chain's CDR3 is CASKVSLAGYTEQFF. As DNA, the CDR3 is TGTGCCAGCAAGGTTAGCCTAGCGGGATATACTGAGCAGTTCTTC.